This T cell receptor (beta chain) was sequenced for a study of glioma-infiltrating T cells after dendritic cell vaccination. Study overall: Three intradermal dendritic cell vaccine injections were given every two weeks.

Trimming shortened V by 8 bases and J by 6 bases, and 11 bases separated the two germline ends. Germline CDR1 is SGHVS and CDR2 is FQNEAQ. This CDR3 has 11 amino acids. The immunoSEQ assay amplified TCRB CDR3 from up to roughly 2 ug DNA. Using immunoSEQ multiplex PCR, the repertoire was profiled, and TCRdb retains in-frame clones only, with some absent. The sample carries more than 95,000 clones, 75% to 85% recorded once. V usage is TRBV7-8 and J usage is TRBJ2-7; D perhaps matches TRBD1 (5 bases). This TCR was sampled from a human donor with glioblastoma. Sequenced here: blood, sampled before dendritic cell vaccination. The chain's CDR3 is CASHRGGEQYF. The CDR3 DNA reads as TGTGCCAGCCATAGGGGCGGCGAGCAGTACTTC.